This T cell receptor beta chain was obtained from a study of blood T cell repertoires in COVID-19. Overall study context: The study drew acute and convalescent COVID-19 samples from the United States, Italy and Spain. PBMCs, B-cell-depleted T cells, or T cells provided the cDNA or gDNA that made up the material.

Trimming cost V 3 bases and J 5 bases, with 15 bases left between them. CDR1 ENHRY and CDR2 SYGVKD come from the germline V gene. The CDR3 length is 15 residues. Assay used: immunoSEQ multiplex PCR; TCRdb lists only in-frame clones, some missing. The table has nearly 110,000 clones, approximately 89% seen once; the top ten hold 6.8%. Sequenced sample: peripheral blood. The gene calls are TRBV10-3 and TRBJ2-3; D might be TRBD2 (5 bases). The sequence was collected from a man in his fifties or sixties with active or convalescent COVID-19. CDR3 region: CAISDSFGVVDTQYF. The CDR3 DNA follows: TGTGCCATCAGTGACTCCTTCGGGGTGGTAGATACGCAGTATTTT.